This entry is about one T cell receptor beta chain. These data originate in a study of radiation and T cells in renal cell carcinoma. Time point noted: baseline pretreatment blood. As to treatment: 15 Gy SBRT to primary tumor, nephrectomy 4 weeks later. Some clones are missing from TCRdb's copy, which holds only in-frame ones; the method was immunoSEQ multiplex PCR. The sample lists some 150,000 clones, approximately 82% occurring once. This receptor was taken from a woman aged 50 to 60 with renal cell carcinoma. The material was blood, obtained from a patient whose treatment included radiotherapy and nephrectomy.

In DNA, the CDR3 is TGCGCCAGCAGCTTCATTACTAGTACCCACGAGCAGTACTTC. Translating gives CASSFITSTHEQYF. J is TRBJ2-7 and V is TRBV5-1; maybe TRBD2 (5 bases). This CDR3 has 14 residues. In germline, CDR1 is SGHRS, CDR2 YFSETQ. Trimming removed 2 bases from V and 5 bases from J, with 14 bases in between.